This TCR beta chain was sequenced during a study of OX40 agonist ivuxolimab in advanced cancers. Study overall: An agonistic human IgG2 monoclonal antibody against OX40 (CD134) was given. The group had a mean age of about 60 years, ranged from roughly 20 to 79, and was 75% to 85% male. Two cutaneous melanoma patients and one hepatocellular carcinoma patient, three in all, had partial responses.

Regarding the study as a whole: Expanded clones tended on average to be more numerous among CD8+ T cells than CD4+.

TCRdb's copy holds only in-frame clones and misses some; the assay was immunoSEQ multiplex PCR. The data hold 65,000 to 80,000 clones, with 92% observed a single time. Concerning this clone itself: Antigen unknown.

Germline-derived CDR1 and CDR2 are SEHNR and FQNEAQ (reference sequence). J gave up 3 bases and V 6 bases, and 5 bases lay outside the gene matches. The CDR3 is 14 amino acids. The sample in question was CD4+ or CD8+ T cells sorted from blood, obtained in a trial of the OX40 agonist ivuxolimab. This clonotype originated in an adult with an advanced solid tumor such as melanoma, head and neck, liver or kidney cancer. The rearrangement joins TRBV7-9 to TRBJ1-5; 7 positions agree with TRBD1. The CDR3, as DNA: TGTGCCAGCAGGCCTACAGGGGCCAATCAGCCCCAGCATTTT. It translates to CASRPTGANQPQHF.